This note documents a single TCR beta chain sequence. The sample is drawn from a study of blood T cell repertoires in COVID-19. Original analysis: For nucleated cells, counts were estimated from reference gene primer amplification. Profiled with immunoSEQ multiplex PCR; TCRdb holds only in-frame clones, not every one. V, J and clone size are taken as reported in that table, and D and trimming were inferred from the DNA itself. The table records roughly 84,000 clones, over 70% of them present only once. The germline V gene has CDR1 MNHEY and CDR2 SVGEGT. CDR3 length: 14 residues. Trimming cost V 8 bases and J 1 base, with 15 bases left between them.

This chain joins TRBV6-2 or TRBV6-3 and TRBJ2-7; a weak D match, TRBD2 (5 bases). Sequenced input: peripheral blood. The sequence derives from a woman in her 50s with acute or convalescent COVID-19. The CDR3 region is CASGPSGGSYEQYF. The CDR3 coding sequence is TGTGCCAGCGGCCCCTCGGGCGGGTCCTACGAGCAGTACTTC.